A single sample gave rise to the 8 T cell receptor beta chains below, sequenced in a study of somatic mutations in cytotoxic T cells in rheumatoid arthritis. Clones were read by immunoSEQ multiplex PCR, and TCRdb kept only the in-frame ones, dropping some. The sample yields tens of thousands of clones, about four fifths seen once. Source material: CD8+ T cells sorted from blood. Receptor source: an adult with rheumatoid arthritis.

This clone was detected only once. This sequence joins TRBV7-9 and TRBJ1-1, with D maybe TRBD1 (5 bases). The CDR3 contains 15 residues. V lost 5 bases and J lost 3, with 16 bases in between. CDR1 is SEHNR, CDR2 FQNEAQ, per germline (reference sequence). The CDR3 loop reads CASSDSMTVYTEAFF. The DNA of the CDR3 is TGTGCCAGCAGCGATTCGATGACAGTCTACACTGAAGCTTTCTTT.

The V and J genes are TRBV7-6 and TRBJ2-1; D tentatively reads TRBD1 or TRBD2 (5 bases each). Germline-derived CDR1 and CDR2 are SGHVS and FNYEAQ. CDR3 size: 18 residues. Deletions cut 1 base from V and 4 bases from J, with 20 bases between. The CDR3 nucleotides read TGTGCCAGCAGCTTAGGGGAGAGTAGGTTCGGGGCTTACAATGAGCAGTTCTTC. Protein product: CASSLGESRFGAYNEQFF.

J is TRBJ2-2 and V is TRBV9; D may be TRBD1 or TRBD2 (5 bases each). V shed 0 bases and J shed 2 bases, with 20 bases lying between them. Germline V gene sequence: CDR1 SGDLS, CDR2 YYNGEE. The CDR3 loop spans 19 amino acids. The CDR3 coding sequence is TGTGCCAGCAGCGTAGGGGTAATGGGGCAGGGACGAAACACCGGGGAGCTGTTTTTT. This codes for CASSVGVMGQGRNTGELFF. The full variable domain, completed using reference TRBV9 and TRBJ2-2, is DSGVTQTPKHLITATGQRVTLRCSPRSGDLSVYWYQQSLDQGLQFLIQYYNGEERAKGNILERFSAQQFPDLHSELNLSSLELGDSALYFCASSVGVMGQGRNTGELFFGEGSRLTVL.

The V call is TRBV7-6, the J call TRBJ2-2; 9 bases map to TRBD1. The germline V gene has CDR1 SGHVS and CDR2 FNYEAQ. The trim removed 4 bases at V and 10 bases at J, leaving 10 bases unmatched. CDR3 length: 15 residues. The CDR3, as DNA: TGTGCCAGCAGCTCAGGGACAGGGCGGATCCCGGAGCTGTTTTTT. It is translated as CASSSGTGRIPELFF.

The V call is TRBV5-1, the J call TRBJ2-1; 7 nucleotides align to TRBD1. The V gene's germline CDR1 is SGHRS and CDR2 YFSETQ. With 4 bases clipped from V and 0 bases from J, the junction kept 13 bases outside the gene matches. The length of the CDR3 is 18 residues. CDR3 in DNA: TGCGCCAGCAGCCCAACGGGACAGTCGATGAGCTCCTACAATGAGCAGTTCTTC. Translating it yields CASSPTGQSMSSYNEQFF.

The chain uses TRBV11-1 and TRBJ1-2; tentative D call: TRBD1 (6 bases). V was pared by 5 bases and J by 2 bases, with 18 bases between. CDR3 length: 16 amino acids. Per germline, CDR1 SGHAT and CDR2 FQDESV (reference sequence). CDR3 region: CASSRHARTENYGYTF. CDR3 nucleotide sequence: TGTGCCAGCAGCCGACATGCCCGGACAGAGAACTATGGCTACACCTTC. The whole variable domain, remainder taken from reference TRBV11-1 and TRBJ1-2, is EAEVAQSPRYKITEKSQAVAFWCDPISGHATLYWYRQILGQGPELLVQFQDESVVDDSQLPKDRFSAERLKGVDSTLKIQPAELGDSAMYLCASSRHARTENYGYTFGSGTRLTVV.

V usage is TRBV5-4 and J usage is TRBJ1-2; D is uncertain. The V end was cut by 0 bases, the J end by 2 bases, with 11 bases between. This CDR3 comprises 15 residues. Germline V gene lookup returns CDR1 SGHNT and CDR2 YYREEE (reference sequence). The CDR3 loop reads CASSLVDSGNYGYTF. In DNA, the CDR3 is TGTGCCAGCAGCTTGGTAGATTCAGGAAACTATGGCTACACCTTC.

The chain links TRBV19 to TRBJ2-1; 12 bases are shared with TRBD2. Germline-derived CDR1 and CDR2 are LNHDA and SQIVND (reference sequence). The trim removed 6 bases at V and 9 bases at J, leaving 12 bases unmatched. This CDR3 region has 16 residues. The CDR3 sequence is CASSRLAGGPSGEQFF. DNA for the CDR3: TGTGCCAGTAGCAGGCTAGCGGGGGGGCCTTCGGGTGAGCAGTTCTTC.